This T cell receptor (beta chain) was documented in a study of CXCR3-negative and CXCR3-positive naive CD8 T cells. Study results and limitations: Sequencing showed both naive subsets with comparably high diversity, and memory CD8+ cells much lower. Naive cells positive for CXCR3 carried more hydrophobic TRB CDR3s than CXCR3-negative ones. No difference in surface CD5 was seen between naive subsets, and TCR strength was inferred from TRB CDR3 properties.

Worth noting for this clonotype: Its specificity is unknown.

Researchers sorted around 300,000 cells of each CD8+ T cell subset in triplicate. Naive cells were sorted as CD45RO-, CCR7+, CD27+ and CD95-. Via 5' RACE with UMI labels, TRB cDNA libraries were prepared. TCRdb re-called the 5' RACE reads; one entry per CDR3 protein, DNA not given. This listing includes about 120,000 distinct CDR3 sequences. The CDR3 loop spans 16 amino acids. The source material was naive CXCR3+ CD8+ T cells from blood. Subset specified: CD45RO-CCR7+CD27+CD95- naive CD8+ T cells expressing CXCR3 (TNR3+). The chain links TRBV12-3 or TRBV12-4 to TRBJ2-5; as DNA is missing, the TRBD1 call by TCRdb cannot be tested. This receptor was identified in a human donor in good health. Some clones in this sample may be carry-over from other donors' samples. The CDR3 here is CASSRYRTGAGETQYF.